A single sample is the source of the 10 T cell receptor beta chains below, sequenced in a study of blood T cell repertoires in COVID-19. Here immunoSEQ multiplex PCR was the method, and the copy in TCRdb shows in-frame clones only, minus some. The sample contains about 49,000 clones, about 76% of which appear only once. Sequencing used peripheral blood. Receptors were obtained from a woman aged 80 or older with COVID-19, enrolled during active disease.

This clone turned up a few times. The rearrangement uses TRBV6-5 and TRBJ1-6, with TRBD1 identical over 9 bases. Germline assignment: CDR1 MNHEY and CDR2 SVGAGI. Germline trimming cut 4 bases from V and 7 bases from J; bases unmatched to any gene: 2. The CDR3 sequence is 14 residues long. The CDR3 here is CASSLGTGNSPLHF. The CDR3 nucleotides are TGTGCCAGCAGTTTAGGGACAGGGAATTCACCCCTCCACTTT.

J is TRBJ2-5 and V is TRBV28; D unclear. The germline V and J ends were trimmed by 5 bases and 5 bases, with 24 bases remaining between them. Germline V gene lookup returns CDR1 MDHEN and CDR2 SYDVKM. CDR3 length: 17 residues. The CDR3 DNA is TGTGCCAGCAGTCCAACCTCCCGAGTAGCTTCGCGGGAGACCCAGTACTTC. Translating gives CASSPTSRVASRETQYF.

The rearrangement links TRBV5-6 to TRBJ1-1, with D maybe TRBD1 (6 bases). V was trimmed by 1 base and J by 6 bases, leaving 19 bases between them. Germline loops: CDR1 SGHDT, CDR2 YYEEEE. The length of the CDR3 is 16 residues. CDR3 coding DNA: TGTGCCAGCAGCTTGACTATTGGGGGGGCCGGGGCTGAAGCTTTCTTT. This sequence encodes CASSLTIGGAGAEAFF.

This clone was counted a few times. The sample has other DNA sequences that encode this CDR3 too. The chain combines TRBV27 with TRBJ1-5; D uncertain. V lost 3 bases to trimming and J lost 2 bases, with 8 bases between them. The V gene's germline CDR1 is MNHEY and CDR2 SMNVEV (reference sequence). This CDR3 is built from 14 residues. CDR3: CASSFLGGNQPQHF. The DNA for the CDR3 is TGTGCCAGCAGTTTCCTGGGAGGCAATCAGCCCCAGCATTTT.

This clone was recorded once. The chain recombines TRBV5-8 with TRBJ2-3; no reliable D call. This CDR3 spans 14 amino acids. Germline V CDR1 and CDR2: SGHTS, YDEGEE. With 6 bases removed from V and 1 base from J, the gap between germline ends came to 12 bases. The CDR3 region is CASNRRTGTDTQYF. The CDR3 coding sequence is TGTGCCAGCAATCGTCGAACAGGCACAGATACGCAGTATTTT.

The chain uses TRBV5-1 and TRBJ2-1; TRBD2 is a possible D gene (5 bases). This CDR3 region has 13 residues. V lost 0 bases and J lost 13, with 14 bases in between. The germline gives CDR1 SGHRS, CDR2 YFSETQ. The CDR3 region has the DNA TGCGCCAGCAGCTTGGCCGGGAAAGAAACACAGTTCTTC. Its translation is CASSLAGKETQFF.

The chain carries TRBV13 and TRBJ2-7; D perhaps matches TRBD1 (6 bases). The CDR3 is made up of 13 amino acids. The V gene lost 5 bases and the J gene lost 3 bases, with 11 bases spanning the gap. Germline V CDR1 and CDR2: PRHDT, FYEKMQ (reference sequence). The CDR3 spells CASSRAGVYEQYF. The CDR3 nucleotides are TGTGCCAGCAGCCGGGCAGGGGTCTACGAGCAGTACTTC.

This sequence joins TRBV11-2 and TRBJ2-1; perhaps TRBD2 as D (7 bases). Per the germline V gene, CDR1 is SGHAT and CDR2 is FQNNGV. V was clipped by 5 bases and J by 0 bases, with 17 bases between them. CDR3 length: 17 residues. This chain's CDR3 is CASSRGRGVSSYNEQFF. In DNA form, the CDR3 reads TGTGCCAGCAGCAGGGGGAGGGGCGTGAGCTCCTACAATGAGCAGTTCTTC.

The genes are TRBV9 and TRBJ1-6, with 7 positions matching TRBD1. This CDR3 is built from 13 residues. V shed 7 bases and J 8 bases; nucleotides not matched to a gene: 6. Germline V CDR1 and CDR2: SGDLS, YYNGEE. The CDR3 sequence: CASGQGVDSPLHF. The DNA of the CDR3 is TGTGCCAGCGGGCAGGGGGTTGATTCACCCCTCCACTTT. The full variable domain, with the rest looked up from reference TRBV9 and TRBJ1-6, is DSGVTQTPKHLITATGQRVTLRCSPRSGDLSVYWYQQSLDQGLQFLIQYYNGEERAKGNILERFSAQQFPDLHSELNLSSLELGDSALYFCASGQGVDSPLHFGNGTRLTVT.

The chain uses TRBV19 and TRBJ1-2, with a tentative D call TRBD1 (5 bases). Germline values: CDR1 LNHDA, CDR2 SQIVND (reference sequence). This CDR3 contains 14 residues. Trimming cost V 8 bases and J 3 bases, with 16 bases left between them. The CDR3 here is CASWRGGLDYGYTF. CDR3 nucleotides: TGTGCCAGTTGGAGGGGTGGCCTGGACTATGGCTACACCTTC.